This TCR beta chain was found in a study of identical twins. This clonotype was detected many times. Its antigen is undetermined. CDR1 and CDR2 (germline): LNHDA, SQIVND (reference sequence). Trimming at V came to 5 bases and at J to 1 base, leaving 2 bases not matched to a gene. The CDR3 is 14 amino acids. It was template switching that added a universal primer site, and there were unique molecular identifiers on the cDNA. MiXCR, applied by TCRdb to the 5' RACE reads, yields one record per CDR3 protein. Here the sample spans 410,000 or so distinct CDR3 sequences, around a sixth being singletons. Study outcomes and limitations: Modelling underestimated the level of out-of-frame TCR alpha sharing observed in monozygotic twins. Beta out-of-frame sequences displayed a weaker excess of sharing between twins.

The TCR was taken from a man over 45 in good health. The chain employs TRBV19 and TRBJ1-1, with TRBD1 matching 9 bases. The sequenced material came from naive T cells sorted from blood. The CDR3: CASSVDRGNTEAFF. In nucleotides, the CDR3 is TGTGCCAGTAGTGTGGACAGGGGGAACACTGAAGCTTTCTTT.